Listed below are T cell receptor beta chains from one sample, sequenced in a study of patients and donors after allogeneic stem cell transplantation. From the RT-PCR reads, TCRdb called clonotypes with MiXCR, one entry per CDR3 protein. The sample consists of some 960,000 distinct CDR3 sequences, more than 15% of them appearing once. The sequenced sample consisted of blood, either unsorted or a sorted T cell fraction (not recorded which). The receptors here all came from a human donor who was either an allogeneic HSCT recipient or a stem cell or donor lymphocyte infusion donor (not recorded which). It is not recorded whose cells these are; they may come from a transplant donor. CDR3s include the opening cysteine and the closing phenylalanine or tryptophan. D genes are given only for firm matches. Size values are once, few and many counts, or a class for expanded clones, and some rows have none.

d_call,clone_size,cdr3_length,j_call,v_call,cdr3_nt,cdr3_aa
NA,NA,13,TRBJ1-5,TRBV20-1,TGCAGTGCTTTAGGGCCCGGCAATCAGCCCCAGCATTTT,CSALGPGNQPQHF
TRBD1,few,14,TRBJ1-2,TRBV5-1,TGCGCCAGCAGCTTCGACAGGGAGAGCGATGGCTACACCTTC,CASSFDRESDGYTF
NA,NA,14,TRBJ1-6,TRBV14,TGTGCCAGCAGCCAACTCCAGGTGAATTCACCCCTCCACTTT,CASSQLQVNSPLHF
NA,once,13,TRBJ2-5,TRBV7-8,TGTGCCAGCAGCCTTCGTGTAGCGTCCGCCCAGTACTTC,CASSLRVASAQYF
NA,NA,16,TRBJ2-1,TRBV4-2,TGTGCCAGCAGCCAAGTGGGGGTAGCACCCTACAATGAGCAGTTCTTC,CASSQVGVAPYNEQFF
NA,NA,16,TRBJ2-3,TRBV7-2,TGTGCCAGCAGCACCAACCTCGGGGTTGGCACAGATACGCAGTATTTT,CASSTNLGVGTDTQYF
NA,NA,14,TRBJ2-5,TRBV18,TGTGCCAGCTCACCACCGGGAAAACAAGAGACCCAGTACTTC,CASSPPGKQETQYF
NA,few,15,TRBJ1-2,TRBV15,TGTGCCGCCAGACAAAAACTGGAGTCTAACTATGGCTACACCTTC,CAARQKLESNYGYTF
TRBD1,few,16,TRBJ1-6,TRBV5-1,TGCGCCAGCAGCCTCTACTACAGGGGAATGAATTCACCCCTCCACTTT,CASSLYYRGMNSPLHF
NA,NA,15,TRBJ2-3,TRBV5-1,TGCGCCAGCAACTCTGACGAGGCTAGCACAGATATGCAGTATTTT,CASNSDEASTDMQYF
TRBD2,few,17,TRBJ2-1,TRBV14,TGTGCCAGCAGCCAAGCCCTACTAGCGGGAATATACAATGAGCAGTTCTTC,CASSQALLAGIYNEQFF
NA,few,15,TRBJ1-2,TRBV27,TGTGCCAGCAGCACTCAATTAGGGCCGATCGAAGGCTACACCTTC,CASSTQLGPIEGYTF
NA,few,14,TRBJ2-3,TRBV20-1,TGCAGTGCTAGGCCAGCGGGCGTCACAGATACGCAGTATTTT,CSARPAGVTDTQYF
NA,NA,15,TRBJ2-1,TRBV7-3,TGTGCCAGCAGCTTAAACGGGGGCCCCTACAATGAGCAGTTCTTC,CASSLNGGPYNEQFF
TRBD2,NA,16,TRBJ2-7,TRBV12-3/TRBV12-4,TGTGCCAGCAGTTTGGGGGAACTAGCGGACTTCTACGAGCAGTACTTC,CASSLGELADFYEQYF
NA,NA,13,TRBJ2-3,TRBV27,TGTGCCAGCAGTGACCTACTCACAGATACGCAGTATTTT,CASSDLLTDTQYF
NA,few,15,TRBJ1-1,TRBV13,TGTGCCAGCAGCTTAGGGACACTTACGAACACTGAAGCTTTCTTT,CASSLGTLTNTEAFF
NA,NA,13,TRBJ2-5,TRBV7-9,TGTGCCAGCAGCTACCCCCGTAGGGAGACCCAGTACTTC,CASSYPRRETQYF
TRBD1,few,14,TRBJ2-4,TRBV20-1,TGCAGTGCTAGAGGGGTCGGACAGGGGAACATTCAGTACTTC,CSARGVGQGNIQYF
TRBD1,few,14,TRBJ1-1,TRBV25-1,TGTGCCAGCAGTGAATGGGACAGGGACACTGAAGCTTTCTTT,CASSEWDRDTEAFF
NA,NA,16,TRBJ1-5,TRBV7-8,TGTGCCAGCAGCCAAACGCGATTAAATAGCAATCAGCCCCAGCATTTT,CASSQTRLNSNQPQHF
NA,few,13,TRBJ2-5,TRBV20-1,TGCAGTGTCCCGTTGGCCAATCAAGAGACCCAGTACTTC,CSVPLANQETQYF
NA,many,15,TRBJ2-7,TRBV5-1,TGCGCCAGCAGCTTGGGGGGAGCATTTCCCTACGAGCAGTACTTC,CASSLGGAFPYEQYF
TRBD1,once,15,TRBJ2-7,TRBV20-1,TGCAGTGCCGCGGACAGGGAGGAAGGGCCCTACGAGCAGTACTTC,CSAADREEGPYEQYF
TRBD1,few,15,TRBJ1-6,TRBV9,TGTGCCAGCAGCGTAGACAGGGGGGAGAGATCACCCCTCCACTTT,CASSVDRGERSPLHF
NA,many,14,TRBJ2-1,TRBV4-1,TGCGCCAGCAGCCAAGGAAGCCCCGTAAATGAGCAGTTCTTC,CASSQGSPVNEQFF
TRBD1,few,14,TRBJ1-1,TRBV12-3/TRBV12-4,TGTGCCAGCAGTCGCAACAGGGGTTCCACTGAAGCTTTCTTT,CASSRNRGSTEAFF
NA,few,17,TRBJ1-5,TRBV20-1,TGCAGTGCTAGAACCTCCACGCCAGGATGGGGCAATCAGCCCCAGCATTTT,CSARTSTPGWGNQPQHF
TRBD2,NA,14,TRBJ2-7,TRBV5-4,TGTGCCAGCAGCGTGGTGACTAGCCCCTACGAGCAGTACTTC,CASSVVTSPYEQYF
TRBD2,few,15,TRBJ2-7,TRBV20-1,TGCAGTGCTAGAGGAGTAGCGGGAGGGCCCTACGAGCAGTACTTC,CSARGVAGGPYEQYF